This T cell receptor beta chain was observed in a study of immune heterogeneity within non-small cell lung tumors. Looking at the study overall: There was 1 tumor not otherwise specified, along with over nine non-squamous carcinomas and several squamous cell carcinomas.

It was a multiplex PCR that amplified TCR beta CDR3, with 32 V and 13 J primers. MiXCR was run by TCRdb on the multiplex PCR reads, yielding one entry per CDR3 protein. The top ten clones hold 3.5% to 5% of a sample with some 19,000 distinct CDR3 sequences, 28% of them seen once. Notes on the study in general: Individual patients' high-frequency T-cell receptor beta clonotypes were largely distinct from one another.

This clonotype has a count of ten or more. Antigen unknown. Template came from bulk tumor genomic DNA, at 550 to 700 ng per sample. During surgery, each primary tumor gave multiple biopsies spaced as far apart as possible. Patients with untreated, newly diagnosed non-small cell lung cancer underwent curative surgery. Sample donors consisted of newly diagnosed non-small cell lung cancer patients who were undergoing surgery with curative intent. Between the trimmed V and J ends, which lost 1 base and 10 bases, there was a span of 8 bases. The germline V gene encodes CDR1 SGHTA and CDR2 FQGTGA. The CDR3 consists of 13 residues.

This TCR came from a man in his forties or fifties with non-small cell lung cancer. Sequencing was carried out using lung tumor tissue. The chain is built from TRBV7-3 and TRBJ2-6; D call uncertain. In DNA, the CDR3 is TGTGCCAGCAGCTTAATACACGGGAACGTCCTGACTTTC. This gives the protein CASSLIHGNVLTF.